The present entry profiles one T cell receptor (beta chain) with its context. The PCR was carried out with 60 Vbeta primers and 13 Jbeta primers. Per the original data handling: A later analysis tallied about 80 million unique TCR beta chains, about 11 million of them shared. Using immunoSEQ multiplex PCR, the repertoire was profiled, and TCRdb retains in-frame clones only, with some absent. The D gene and trimming were derived from the DNA, and the V and J assignments and clone size from that table. With 96,000 or so clones in the sample, the ten largest clones hold approximately 5.7%. Germline values: CDR1 SGHRS, CDR2 YFSETQ. The ends were cut back, 5 bases at V and 2 bases at J, with 8 bases in the middle. The CDR3 has 14 residues. The record originates from a study of cytomegalovirus exposure and HLA in healthy donors.

The sequence came from a girl aged 5-17 years in good health and CMV-seropositive. Sequencing was performed on PBMCs. This chain uses TRBV5-1 with TRBJ1-6; possibly TRBD1 for D (5 bases). CDR3 sequence: CASREGPYNSPLHF. In nucleotides, the CDR3 is TGCGCCAGCAGGGAGGGGCCCTATAATTCACCCCTCCACTTT.